What follows describes a single TCR beta chain. This record comes from a study of T cell changes during pregnancy in multiple sclerosis. This CDR3 is 13 amino acids long. Germline V gives CDR1 KGHSH, CDR2 LQKENI. After removal of 3 bases from V and 2 bases from J, the junction contained 0 bases not matched to a gene. Libraries were prepared by immunoSEQ multiplex PCR; TCRdb keeps only in-frame clonotypes and omits some of them. The data show 40,000 to 55,000 clones, more than 90% seen once. The sequence came from a female donor with multiple sclerosis, enrolled in a pregnancy study. This sample comprised CD4+ T cells from peripheral blood mononuclear cells, obtained before pregnancy. V usage is TRBV18 and J usage is TRBJ2-7; 8 positions match TRBD2. CDR3 protein: CASSPGLAYEQYF. The CDR3 nucleotides read TGTGCCAGCTCACCGGGACTAGCCTACGAGCAGTACTTC.